The present T cell receptor beta chain was sequenced within a study of blood T cells in healthy people across ages. Only a few counts were recorded for this clonotype. Together with a sample-barcoded 5' primer, a J-beta primer mix was included in a second PCR lasting roughly 6 to 12 cycles. All cDNA molecules were each tagged by a template-switch adaptor with 12 random nucleotides. Using its own MiXCR run on the 5' RACE reads, TCRdb lists one record per CDR3 protein. In the table there are roughly 1.9 million distinct CDR3 sequences, around 42% of which are singletons. Germline V lookup: CDR1 LGHNA, CDR2 YSLEER. This CDR3 has 18 amino acids. V dropped 0 bases and J dropped 0 bases, with 12 bases sitting between them.

The chain recombines TRBV4-3 with TRBJ2-6, with a weak D call TRBD1 (6 bases). The source of this sequence is a human donor in good health. Material for sequencing was blood. The chain's CDR3 is CASSQDPGHSSGANVLTF. The CDR3 coding sequence is TGCGCCAGCAGCCAAGATCCGGGACACAGCTCTGGGGCCAACGTCCTGACTTTC.